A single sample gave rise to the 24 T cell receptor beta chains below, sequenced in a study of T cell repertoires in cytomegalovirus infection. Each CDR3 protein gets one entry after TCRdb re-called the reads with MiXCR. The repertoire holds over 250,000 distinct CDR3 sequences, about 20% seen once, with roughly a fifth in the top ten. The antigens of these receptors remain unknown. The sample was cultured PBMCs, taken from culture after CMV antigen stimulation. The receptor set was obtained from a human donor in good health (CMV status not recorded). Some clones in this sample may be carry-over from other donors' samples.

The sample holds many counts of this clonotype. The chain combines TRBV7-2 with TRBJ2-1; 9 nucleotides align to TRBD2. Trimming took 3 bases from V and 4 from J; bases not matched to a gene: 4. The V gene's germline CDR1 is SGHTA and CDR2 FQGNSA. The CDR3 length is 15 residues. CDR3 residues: CASSLETSGYNEQFF. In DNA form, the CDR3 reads TGTGCCAGCAGCTTGGAGACTAGCGGTTACAATGAGCAGTTCTTC.

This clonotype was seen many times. The CDR3 reads CASSDVAGNSYEQYF. As DNA, the CDR3 is TGTGCCAGCAGTGATGTAGCGGGAAATTCCTACGAGCAGTACTTC. The chain carries TRBV28 and TRBJ2-7; 8 bases are shared with TRBD2. V gave up 5 bases and J gave up 1 base; unmatched junction bases: 7. This CDR3 region has 15 residues. Germline CDR1 and CDR2: MDHEN and SYDVKM.

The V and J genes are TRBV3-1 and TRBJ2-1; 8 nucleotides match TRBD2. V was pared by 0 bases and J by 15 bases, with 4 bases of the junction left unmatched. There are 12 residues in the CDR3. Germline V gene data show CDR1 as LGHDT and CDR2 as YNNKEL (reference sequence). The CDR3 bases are TGTGCCAGCAGCCAAGAGAGCGGGAGATGGTTCTTC. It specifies CASSQESGRWFF.

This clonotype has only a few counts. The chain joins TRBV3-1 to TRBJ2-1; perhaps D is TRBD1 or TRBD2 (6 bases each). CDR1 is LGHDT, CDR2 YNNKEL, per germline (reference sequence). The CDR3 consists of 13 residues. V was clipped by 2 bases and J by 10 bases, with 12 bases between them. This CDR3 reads CASSQYTGREQFF. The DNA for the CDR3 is TGTGCCAGCAGCCAATATACAGGGAGGGAGCAGTTCTTC.

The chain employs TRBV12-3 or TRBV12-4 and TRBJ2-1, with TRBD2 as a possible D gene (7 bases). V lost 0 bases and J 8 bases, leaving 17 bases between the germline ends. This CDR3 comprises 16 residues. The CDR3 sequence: CASSLASGTTKDEQFF. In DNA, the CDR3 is TGTGCCAGCAGTTTAGCGAGCGGGACAACCAAGGATGAGCAGTTCTTC.

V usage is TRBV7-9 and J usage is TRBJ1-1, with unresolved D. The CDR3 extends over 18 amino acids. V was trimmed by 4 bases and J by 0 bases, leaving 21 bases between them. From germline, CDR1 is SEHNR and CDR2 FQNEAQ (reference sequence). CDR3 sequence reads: CASSSERPSKVVNTEAFF. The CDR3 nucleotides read TGTGCCAGCAGCTCCGAGAGACCCTCTAAGGTAGTGAACACTGAAGCTTTCTTT.

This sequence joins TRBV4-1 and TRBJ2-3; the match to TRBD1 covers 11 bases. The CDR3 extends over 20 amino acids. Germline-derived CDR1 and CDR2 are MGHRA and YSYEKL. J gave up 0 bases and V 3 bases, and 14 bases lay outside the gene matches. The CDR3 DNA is TGCGCCAGCAGCCACGGCAAGGGGACAGGGGGATTCTCTAGCACAGATACGCAGTATTTT. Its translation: CASSHGKGTGGFSSTDTQYF.

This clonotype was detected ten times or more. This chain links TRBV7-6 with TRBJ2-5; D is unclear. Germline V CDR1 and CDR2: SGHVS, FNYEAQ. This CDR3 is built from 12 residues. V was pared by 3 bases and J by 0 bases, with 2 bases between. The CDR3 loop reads CASSLDQETQYF. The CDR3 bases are TGTGCCAGCAGCTTGGACCAAGAGACCCAGTACTTC.

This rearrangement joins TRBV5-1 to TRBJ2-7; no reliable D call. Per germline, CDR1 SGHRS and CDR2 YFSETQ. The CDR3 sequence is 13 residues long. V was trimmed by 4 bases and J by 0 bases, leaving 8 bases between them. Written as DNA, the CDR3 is TGCGCCAGCAGCCCTCGACCCTCCTACGAGCAGTACTTC. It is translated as CASSPRPSYEQYF.

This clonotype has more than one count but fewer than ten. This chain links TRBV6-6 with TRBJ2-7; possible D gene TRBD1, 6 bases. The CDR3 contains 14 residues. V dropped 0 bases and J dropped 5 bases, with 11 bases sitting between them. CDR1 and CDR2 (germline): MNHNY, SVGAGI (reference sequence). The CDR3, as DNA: TGTGCCAGCAGTTACTCGCCAGGGGTTAACGAGCAGTACTTC. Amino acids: CASSYSPGVNEQYF.

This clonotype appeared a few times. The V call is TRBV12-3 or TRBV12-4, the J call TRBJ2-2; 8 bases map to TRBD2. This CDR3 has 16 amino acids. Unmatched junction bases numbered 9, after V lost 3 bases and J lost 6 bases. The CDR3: CASSFGGAVGPGELFF. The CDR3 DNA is TGTGCCAGCAGTTTCGGGGGGGCAGTCGGGCCCGGGGAGCTGTTTTTT.

This CDR3 reads CAISEGTSVNTGELFF. CDR3 sequence (DNA): TGTGCCATCAGTGAGGGGACTAGCGTAAACACCGGGGAGCTGTTTTTT. This rearrangement joins TRBV10-3 to TRBJ2-2; 10 bases align to TRBD2. With V trimmed by 2 bases and J by 2 bases, 2 bases remained unmatched. The CDR3 sequence is 16 residues long. Germline-derived CDR1 and CDR2 are ENHRY and SYGVKD.

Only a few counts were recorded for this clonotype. CDR3 sequence reads: CASSYGLAGGEQYV. The CDR3 coding sequence is TGTGCCAGCAGTTACGGCCTAGCGGGAGGCGAGCAGTACGTC. The chain joins TRBV6-2 or TRBV6-3 to TRBJ2-7, with 11 bases matching TRBD2. The CDR3 totals 14 residues. J gave up 6 bases and V 2 bases, and 3 bases lay outside the gene matches. Germline lookup yields CDR1 MNHEY and CDR2 SVGEGT.

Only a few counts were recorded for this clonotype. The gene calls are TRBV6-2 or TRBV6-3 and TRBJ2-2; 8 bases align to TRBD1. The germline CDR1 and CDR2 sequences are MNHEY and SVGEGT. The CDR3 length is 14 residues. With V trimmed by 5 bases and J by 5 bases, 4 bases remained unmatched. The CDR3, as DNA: TGTGCCAGCAGTACGGACAGGGCAACCGGGGAGCTGTTTTTT. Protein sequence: CASSTDRATGELFF.

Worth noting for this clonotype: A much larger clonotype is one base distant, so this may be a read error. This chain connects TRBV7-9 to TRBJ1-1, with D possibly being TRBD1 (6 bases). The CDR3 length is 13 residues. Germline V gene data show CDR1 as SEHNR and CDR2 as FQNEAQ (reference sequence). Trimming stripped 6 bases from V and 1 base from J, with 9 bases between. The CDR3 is CASRKTGNTEAFF. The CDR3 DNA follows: TGTGCCAGCAGGAAGACAGGGAACACTGAAGCTTTCTTT.

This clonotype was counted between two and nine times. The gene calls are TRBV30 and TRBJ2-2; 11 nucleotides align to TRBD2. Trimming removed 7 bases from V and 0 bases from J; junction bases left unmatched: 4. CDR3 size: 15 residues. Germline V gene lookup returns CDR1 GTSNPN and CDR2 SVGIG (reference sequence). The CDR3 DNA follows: TGTGCCTACGGACTAGCGGGTACGAACACCGGGGAGCTGTTTTTT. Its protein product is CAYGLAGTNTGELFF.

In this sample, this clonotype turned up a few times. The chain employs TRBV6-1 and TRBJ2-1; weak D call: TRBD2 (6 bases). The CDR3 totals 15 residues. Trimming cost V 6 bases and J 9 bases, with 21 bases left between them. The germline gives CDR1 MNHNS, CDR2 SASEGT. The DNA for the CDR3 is TGTGCCAGCAGCCGACTAGAAGGCCTTAGCGGTGAGCAGTTCTTC. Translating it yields CASSRLEGLSGEQFF.

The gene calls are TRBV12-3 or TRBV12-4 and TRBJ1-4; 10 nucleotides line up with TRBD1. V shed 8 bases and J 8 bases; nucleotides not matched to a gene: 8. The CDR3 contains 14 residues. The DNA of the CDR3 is TGTGCCAGCCGAGGACAGGGGGTAGGAGAAAAACTGTTTTTT. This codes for CASRGQGVGEKLFF.

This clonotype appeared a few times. The CDR3 here is CASSWNPGLASNEQFF. The CDR3, as DNA: TGTGCCAGCAGTTGGAATCCGGGACTAGCATCCAATGAGCAGTTCTTC. The rearrangement uses TRBV12-3 or TRBV12-4 and TRBJ2-1; 9 bases map to TRBD2. CDR3 length equals 16 residues. V shed 4 bases, J shed 6 bases, and the junction held 10 bases outside the gene matches.

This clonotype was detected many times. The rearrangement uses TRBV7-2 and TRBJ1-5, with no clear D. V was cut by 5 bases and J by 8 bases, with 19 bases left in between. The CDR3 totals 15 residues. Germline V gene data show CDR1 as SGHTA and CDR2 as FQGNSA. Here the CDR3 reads CASSREPGMMEPQHF. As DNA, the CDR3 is TGTGCCAGCAGCCGAGAGCCGGGGATGATGGAGCCCCAGCATTTT.

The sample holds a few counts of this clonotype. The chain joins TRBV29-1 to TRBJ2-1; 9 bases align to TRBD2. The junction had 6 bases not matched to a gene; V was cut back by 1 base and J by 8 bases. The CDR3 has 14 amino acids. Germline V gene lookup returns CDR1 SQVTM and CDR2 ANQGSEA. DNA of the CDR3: TGCAGCGTTGAAGGGTTAGCGGGAGCGTATGAGCAGTTCTTC. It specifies CSVEGLAGAYEQFF.

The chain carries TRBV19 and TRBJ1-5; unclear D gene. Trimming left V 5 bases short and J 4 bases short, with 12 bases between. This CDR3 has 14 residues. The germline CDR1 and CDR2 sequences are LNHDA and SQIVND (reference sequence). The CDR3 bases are TGTGCCAGTAGTTCTCAGACGGGGAATCAGCCCCAGCATTTT. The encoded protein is CASSSQTGNQPQHF.

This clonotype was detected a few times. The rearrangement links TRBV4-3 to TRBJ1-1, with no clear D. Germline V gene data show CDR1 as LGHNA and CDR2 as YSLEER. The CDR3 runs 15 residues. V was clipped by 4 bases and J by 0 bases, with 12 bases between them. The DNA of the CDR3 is TGCGCCAGCAGCCCCTCCCGAGGGATGAACACTGAAGCTTTCTTT. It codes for CASSPSRGMNTEAFF.

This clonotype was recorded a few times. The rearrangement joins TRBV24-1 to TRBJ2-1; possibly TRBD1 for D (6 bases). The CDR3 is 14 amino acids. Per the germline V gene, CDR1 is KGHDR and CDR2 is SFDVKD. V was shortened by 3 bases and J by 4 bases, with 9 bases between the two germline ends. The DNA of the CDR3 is TGTGCCACCAGTGATCGACAGGTTTACAATGAGCAGTTCTTC. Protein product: CATSDRQVYNEQFF.